Each of the 2 T cell receptor beta chains below was sequenced from the same sample in a study of prognosis after radiotherapy for stage I lung cancer. Amplification of TCR beta CDR3 from genomic DNA used two-round multiplex PCR. Round one of PCR was performed, and it used primers specific to each TRBV and TRBJ gene. Each CDR3 protein gets one entry after TCRdb re-called the multiplex PCR reads with MiXCR. The sample yields 15,000 to 20,000 distinct CDR3 sequences, over 25% seen once. Material: PBMCs, obtained before or after stereotactic body radiation therapy (not recorded which). The receptors shown here come from a donor older than 45 with non-small cell lung cancer.

This clonotype was picked up many times. The chain has TRBV28 and TRBJ2-1; 7 positions match TRBD2. The V and J ends lost 6 bases and 0 bases, in that order; junction bases with no gene match: 5. The CDR3 extends over 15 amino acids. The germline V gene has CDR1 MDHEN and CDR2 SYDVKM. The CDR3 sequence is CASRPGGSSYNEQFF. In DNA, the CDR3 is TGTGCCAGCAGACCCGGCGGGAGCTCCTACAATGAGCAGTTCTTC.

This clonotype has at least ten counts. This CDR3 is CASTLEVRETQYF. CDR3 sequence (DNA): TGTGCCAGCACCTTGGAGGTCCGGGAGACCCAGTACTTC. The chain employs TRBV12-3 or TRBV12-4 and TRBJ2-5, with D perhaps matching TRBD2 (5 bases). With 7 bases removed from V and 5 bases from J, the gap between germline ends came to 14 bases. CDR3 length equals 13 residues.